A selection of T cell receptor beta chains follows, all from one sample in a study of OX40 agonist ivuxolimab in advanced cancers. Assay used: immunoSEQ multiplex PCR; TCRdb lists only in-frame clones, some missing. The table records about 73,000 clones, 80% to 95% of them present only once. Sample: CD4+ or CD8+ T cells sorted from blood, taken in a trial of the OX40 agonist ivuxolimab. The receptors here all came from an adult with an advanced solid tumor such as melanoma, head and neck, liver or kidney cancer. The CDR3 runs from the conserved cysteine through the conserved F or W. D genes are given only for firm matches. Expanded clones get a size class; other rows say once, few or many, or leave the size out.

j_call v_call clone_size d_call cdr3_aa cdr3_nt
TRBJ2-3 TRBV5-1 once TRBD2 CASSLGGAGVQDTQYF TGCGCCAGCAGCTTGGGGGGAGCGGGAGTGCAAGATACGCAGTATTTT
TRBJ1-3 TRBV4-3 - - CASSQDGSGAMSSGNTIYF TGCGCCAGCAGCCAAGATGGTTCAGGGGCGATGAGCTCTGGAAACACCATATATTTT
TRBJ1-2 TRBV27 - TRBD1 CASSLRAGGILGYTF TGTGCCAGCAGTTTAAGGGCAGGGGGCATACTTGGCTACACCTTC
TRBJ1-1 TRBV19 - TRBD1 CASGVDRDTEAFF TGTGCCAGTGGGGTAGACAGGGACACTGAAGCTTTCTTT
TRBJ2-7 TRBV11-3 - TRBD1 CASSLGQGDYEQYF TGTGCCAGCAGTCTGGGACAGGGGGACTACGAGCAGTACTTC
TRBJ1-4 TRBV18 - - CASSPGFATNEKLFF TGTGCCAGCTCACCAGGGTTTGCAACTAATGAAAAACTGTTTTTT
TRBJ2-1 TRBV9 - - CASSVEGKGVDEQFF TGTGCCAGCAGCGTAGAGGGTAAGGGGGTCGATGAGCAGTTCTTC
TRBJ2-2 TRBV5-1 - - CASSLAESDTNTGELFF TGCGCCAGCAGCTTGGCCGAGTCGGACACTAACACCGGGGAGCTGTTTTTT
TRBJ2-1 TRBV2 once TRBD1 CASIPGTGGIDEQFF TGTGCCAGCATCCCCGGGACAGGGGGGATCGATGAGCAGTTCTTC
TRBJ2-7 TRBV10-3 - - CAISVVGYEQYF TGTGCCATCAGTGTCGTTGGTTACGAGCAGTACTTC
TRBJ1-3 TRBV12-2 - - CASRLGQVSGNTIYF TGTGCAAGTCGCTTAGGACAGGTCTCTGGAAACACCATATATTTT
TRBJ2-1 TRBV7-6 - TRBD2 CASSLGNAGVAEQFF TGTGCCAGCAGCTTAGGAAACGCGGGAGTGGCTGAGCAGTTCTTC
TRBJ2-7 TRBV5-6 - - CASSLGPEQYF TGTGCCAGCAGCTTGGGTCCCGAGCAGTACTTC
TRBJ1-3 TRBV5-1 - TRBD1 CASSPGTAGNTIYF TGCGCCAGCAGCCCTGGGACAGCCGGAAACACCATATATTTT
TRBJ2-5 TRBV4-1 - - CASIPSGSHQETQYF TGCGCCAGCATACCCTCCGGGAGCCACCAAGAGACCCAGTACTTC
TRBJ1-3 TRBV7-2 - - CASSLQGFGGNTIYF TGTGCCAGCAGCTTGCAGGGCTTCGGTGGAAACACCATATATTTT
TRBJ2-3 TRBV15 - TRBD2 CATSRDLLAGGTDTQYF TGTGCCACCAGCAGAGACCTTTTAGCGGGAGGCACAGATACGCAGTATTTT